This T cell receptor beta chain came from a study of memory CD4+ T cells and cytomegalovirus serostatus. General observations from the study: A US-trained random forest predicted CMV serostatus with median AUC roughly 0.91. CD4+ memory repertoires contained about two fifths of the 164 reported CMV TCRbeta sequences.

Sequencing was performed with immunoSEQ multiplex PCR; in TCRdb, only in-frame clones are kept and a portion is missing. The sample holds some 53,000 clones, 75% to 85% seen once. There are a few counts of this clone. What it binds is unknown. The sort gate was single viable CD3+CD4+CD8-CD45RO+ cells for memory CD4+ T cells. Serostatus was set by detecting CMV pp150, pp28, p38, p52 IgG. CD4+ T cells were isolated by positive magnetic selection. Specimen: memory CD4+ T cells from blood. The receptor was isolated from an adult in good health and CMV-seronegative.

CDR3 nucleotide sequence: TGTGCCAGCAGCGACTCCGGGACAGGGCAGAGCGTAGCTTTCTTT. It yields the protein CASSDSGTGQSVAFF. V gene TRBV6-5 combines with J gene TRBJ1-1, with 9 bases aligning to TRBD1. The germline gives CDR1 MNHEY, CDR2 SVGAGI. J lost 10 bases, V lost 6 bases, and 15 bases had no gene match. This CDR3 has 15 amino acids.